This TCR beta chain was found in a study of control samples from healthy donors and cancer patients. Data came from immunoSEQ multiplex PCR; TCRdb stores just in-frame clones and leaves some out. The data contain roughly 52,000 clones, 95% to 97% of them singletons. The TCR sequence derives from a woman between 25 and 40 years old in good health. Sequenced sample: blood.

This CDR3 is CATRDRTGPLRFDEQFF. The CDR3 DNA reads TGTGCCACCAGAGACCGCACCGGGCCTCTCCGGTTTGATGAGCAGTTCTTC. The V gene is TRBV24-1, the J gene TRBJ2-1; D is ambiguous. Deletions cut 7 bases from V and 8 bases from J, with 26 bases between. The CDR3 runs 17 residues. CDR1 KGHDR and CDR2 SFDVKD come from the germline V gene.